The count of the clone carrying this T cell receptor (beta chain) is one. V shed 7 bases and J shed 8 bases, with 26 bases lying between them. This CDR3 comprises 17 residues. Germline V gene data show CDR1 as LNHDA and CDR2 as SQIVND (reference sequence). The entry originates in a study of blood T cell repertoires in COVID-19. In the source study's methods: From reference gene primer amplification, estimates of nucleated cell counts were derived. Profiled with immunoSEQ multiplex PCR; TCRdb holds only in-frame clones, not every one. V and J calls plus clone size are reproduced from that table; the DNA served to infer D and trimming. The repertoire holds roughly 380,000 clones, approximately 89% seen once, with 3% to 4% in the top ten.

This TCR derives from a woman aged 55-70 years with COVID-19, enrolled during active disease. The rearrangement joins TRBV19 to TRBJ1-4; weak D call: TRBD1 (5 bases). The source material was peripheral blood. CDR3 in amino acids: CASTYWSGTREGEKLFF. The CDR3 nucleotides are TGTGCCAGTACCTATTGGTCCGGGACGAGGGAGGGAGAAAAACTGTTTTTT.